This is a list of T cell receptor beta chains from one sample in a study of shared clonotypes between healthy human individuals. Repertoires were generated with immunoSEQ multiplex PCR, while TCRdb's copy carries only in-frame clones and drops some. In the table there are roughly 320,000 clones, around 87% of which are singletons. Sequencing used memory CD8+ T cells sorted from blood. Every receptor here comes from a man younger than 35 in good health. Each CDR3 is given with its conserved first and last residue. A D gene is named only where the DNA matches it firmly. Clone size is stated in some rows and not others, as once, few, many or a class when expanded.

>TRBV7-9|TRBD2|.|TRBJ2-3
CASSLTTSGTDTQYF
TGTGCCAGCAGCTTAACGACTAGCGGGACGGATACGCAGTATTTT
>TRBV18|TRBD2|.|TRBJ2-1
CASSRSSGGAYNEQFF
TGTGCCAGCTCACGTTCTAGCGGGGGGGCCTACAATGAGCAGTTCTTC
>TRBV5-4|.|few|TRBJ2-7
CASSLEPGSEQYF
TGTGCCAGCAGCTTGGAGCCGGGAAGCGAGCAGTACTTC
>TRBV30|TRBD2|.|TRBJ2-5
CAWSVGLAQETQYF
TGTGCCTGGAGTGTCGGACTAGCCCAAGAGACCCAGTACTTC
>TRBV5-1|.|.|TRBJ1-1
CANYRDLVNTEAFF
TGCGCCAACTACAGGGACCTAGTGAACACTGAAGCTTTCTTT
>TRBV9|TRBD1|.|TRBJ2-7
CASSDWTGDEQYF
TGTGCCAGCAGCGACTGGACAGGGGACGAGCAGTACTTC
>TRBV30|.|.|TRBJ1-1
CAWSVWSEAFF
TGTGCCTGGAGTGTATGGTCTGAAGCTTTCTTT
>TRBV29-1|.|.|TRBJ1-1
CSYVGVPNTEAFF
TGCAGCTACGTTGGGGTTCCGAACACTGAAGCTTTCTTT
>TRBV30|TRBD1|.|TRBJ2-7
CASEPTGDEQYF
TGTGCCTCCGAACCTACAGGGGACGAGCAGTACTTC
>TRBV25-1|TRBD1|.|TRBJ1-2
CASSWDRDFSF
TGTGCCAGCAGCTGGGACAGGGATTTTTCTTTC
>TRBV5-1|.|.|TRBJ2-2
CASSLEASHGTGELFF
TGCGCCAGCAGCTTGGAGGCTAGCCATGGTACCGGGGAGCTGTTTTTT
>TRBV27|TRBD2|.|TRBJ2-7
CASSLSATSGTYEQYF
TGTGCCAGCAGTTTATCGGCGACTAGCGGGACCTACGAGCAGTACTTC
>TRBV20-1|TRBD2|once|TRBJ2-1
CGRARDNEQFF
TGCGGGAGGGCTAGGGACAATGAGCAGTTCTTC
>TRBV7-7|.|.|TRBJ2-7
CASSLAASYEQYF
TGTGCTAGCAGCTTGGCGGCTTCCTACGAGCAGTACTTC
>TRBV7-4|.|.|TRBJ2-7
CASSWGGGRASYEQYF
TGTGCCAGCAGCTGGGGAGGGGGCAGGGCCTCCTACGAGCAGTACTTC
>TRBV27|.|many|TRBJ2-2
CASSFYTGELFF
TGTGCCAGCAGTTTTTACACCGGGGAGCTGTTTTTT
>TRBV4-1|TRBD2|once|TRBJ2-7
CASSQDGTSGRWSSYEQYF
TGCGCCAGCAGCCAAGATGGGACTAGCGGGAGATGGAGCTCCTACGAGCAGTACTTC
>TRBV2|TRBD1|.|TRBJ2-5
CASSEATGGQETQYF
TGTGCCAGCAGTGAAGCTACAGGGGGCCAAGAGACCCAGTACTTC
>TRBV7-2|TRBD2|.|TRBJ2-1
CASSLFLAGGIEQFF
TGTGCCAGCAGCCTTTTTCTAGCGGGAGGAATTGAGCAGTTCTTC
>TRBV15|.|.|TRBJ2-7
CATGDGSSYEQYF
TGTGCCACTGGGGACGGTAGCTCCTACGAGCAGTACTTC